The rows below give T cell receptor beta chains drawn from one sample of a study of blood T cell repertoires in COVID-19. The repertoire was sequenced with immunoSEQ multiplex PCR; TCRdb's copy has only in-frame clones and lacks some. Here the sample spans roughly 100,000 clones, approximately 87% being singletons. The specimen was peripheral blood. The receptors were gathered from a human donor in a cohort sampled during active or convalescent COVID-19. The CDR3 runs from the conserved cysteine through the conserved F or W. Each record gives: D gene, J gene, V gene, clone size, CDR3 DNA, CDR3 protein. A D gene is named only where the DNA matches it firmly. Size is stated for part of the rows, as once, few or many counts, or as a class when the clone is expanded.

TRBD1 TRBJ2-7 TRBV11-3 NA TGTGCCAGCAGCATACGGACAGGATTTACCTCCTACGAGCAGTACTTC CASSIRTGFTSYEQYF
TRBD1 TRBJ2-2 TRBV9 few TGTGCCAGCAGCTCCCCTCGGGACAGGGTCAACACCGGGGAGCTGTTTTTT CASSSPRDRVNTGELFF
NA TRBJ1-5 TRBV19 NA TGTGCCAGTAGACCTCTGACAGGTAGCAATCAGCCCCAGCATTTT CASRPLTGSNQPQHF
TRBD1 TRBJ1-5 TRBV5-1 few TGCGCCAGCAGCTTAGACAGGGGAAGTCAGCCCCAGCATTTT CASSLDRGSQPQHF
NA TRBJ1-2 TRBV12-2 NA TGTGCAAGTCGCTCCCCCGGACAGGGTAGGCCAGGCTACACCTTC CASRSPGQGRPGYTF
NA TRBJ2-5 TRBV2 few TGTGCCAGCAAACAGGGAGGGGAGACCCAGTACTTC CASKQGGETQYF
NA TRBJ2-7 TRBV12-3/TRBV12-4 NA TGTGCCAGCAGTCAGGGAAGCGAGCAGTACTTC CASSQGSEQYF
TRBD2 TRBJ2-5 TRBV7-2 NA TGTGCCAGCAGCTCGCTAGCGGGAGAAGAGACCCAGTACTTC CASSSLAGEETQYF
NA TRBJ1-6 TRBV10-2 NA TGCGCCAGCAGTTGGACAGCTCCGAATTCACCCCTCCACTTT CASSWTAPNSPLHF
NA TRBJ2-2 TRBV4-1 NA TGCGCCAGCAGCCAACACGCGGACACCGGGGAGCTGTTTTTT CASSQHADTGELFF
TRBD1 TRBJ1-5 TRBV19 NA TGTGCCAGTAGCCAGACAGGGTGGGGTCAGCCCCAGCATTTT CASSQTGWGQPQHF
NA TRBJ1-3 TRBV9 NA TGTGCCAGCAGCGTAGGGATGACGGGTACTGGAAACACCATATATTTT CASSVGMTGTGNTIYF
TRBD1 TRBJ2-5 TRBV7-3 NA TGTGCCAGCAGTCCGACAGGGGGCGTGCAGACCCAGTACTTC CASSPTGGVQTQYF
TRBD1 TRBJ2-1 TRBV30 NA TGTGCCTGGAGCCGGGACAGGGACAATGAGCAGTTCTTC CAWSRDRDNEQFF
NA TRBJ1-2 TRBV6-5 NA TGTGCCAGCAGCCCGGAGGGTAGTTGGGGCTACACCTTC CASSPEGSWGYTF
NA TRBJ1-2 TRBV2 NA TGTGCCAGCAGTCCGGGGTCGTACTATGGCTACACCTTC CASSPGSYYGYTF
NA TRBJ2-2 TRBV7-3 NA TGTGCCAGCAGACATTGGACCGGGGAGCTGTTTTTT CASRHWTGELFF
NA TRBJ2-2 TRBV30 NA TGTGCCTGGAGGGCCGGGGAGGGGGACACCGGGGAGCTGTTTTTT CAWRAGEGDTGELFF
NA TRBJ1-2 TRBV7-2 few TGTGCCAGCACCCTCCCGGGGGGAGCCTATGGCTACACCTTC CASTLPGGAYGYTF
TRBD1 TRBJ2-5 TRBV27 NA TGTGCCAGCAGTTTATCAGGGGGCTATAGGGAGACCCAGTACTTC CASSLSGGYRETQYF
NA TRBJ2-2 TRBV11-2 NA TGTGCCAGCAGCCCACAGTCGACTAACCCGAACACCGGGGAGCTGTTTTTT CASSPQSTNPNTGELFF
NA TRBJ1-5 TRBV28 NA TGTGCCAGCAGTTTCACCGACTTTTATAGCAATCAGCCCCAGCATTTT CASSFTDFYSNQPQHF
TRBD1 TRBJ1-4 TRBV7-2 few TGTGCCAGCAGCCTGCCCCCACCGACAGGGTCCGAAAAACTGTTTTTT CASSLPPPTGSEKLFF
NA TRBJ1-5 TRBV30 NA TGTGCCTGGAGTGTACTAAACGGTATTAATCAGCCCCAGCATTTT CAWSVLNGINQPQHF
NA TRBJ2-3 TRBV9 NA TGTGCCAGCAGCCCCCGGCATAGCGTCGAATTTGATACGCAGTATTTT CASSPRHSVEFDTQYF
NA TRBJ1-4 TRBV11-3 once TGTGCCAGCAGCTTAGGACAGATGAATGAAAAACTGTTTTTT CASSLGQMNEKLFF
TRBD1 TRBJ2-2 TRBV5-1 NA TGCGCCAGCGGGACAGGGGGGCCGGGAACCGGGGAGCTGTTTTTT CASGTGGPGTGELFF
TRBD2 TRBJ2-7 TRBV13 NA TGTGCCAGCAGCACCTTAGCGGGGGGGAGATACGAGCAGTACTTC CASSTLAGGRYEQYF
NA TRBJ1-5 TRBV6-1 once TGTGCCAGCAGTGATAAACCGGGACAAACTAGCAATCAGCCCCAGCATTTT CASSDKPGQTSNQPQHF
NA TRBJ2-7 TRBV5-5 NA TGTGCCAGCAGCTCCTATGGGGGGAGCTCCTACGAGCAGTACTTC CASSSYGGSSYEQYF
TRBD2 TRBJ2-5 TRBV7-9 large TGTGCCAGCAGCTTAGAACTAGCGATGGGGGAGACCCAGTACTTC CASSLELAMGETQYF
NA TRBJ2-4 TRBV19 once TGTGCCAGTAGTGCCGGGGAACGCATTCAGTACTTC CASSAGERIQYF
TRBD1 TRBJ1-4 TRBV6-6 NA TGTGCCAGCAGTTATAGCCAGGGGGCGAATGAAAAACTGTTTTTT CASSYSQGANEKLFF
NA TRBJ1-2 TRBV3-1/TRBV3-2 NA TGTGCCAGCAGCCAAGATCGAGAGGGCTACACCTTC CASSQDREGYTF
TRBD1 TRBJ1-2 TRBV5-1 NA TGCGCCAGCAGCCTCCGGACAGGGTCTAACTATGGCTACACCTTC CASSLRTGSNYGYTF
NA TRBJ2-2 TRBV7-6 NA TGTGCCAGCAGCTTAGCTCACCCTACGGGTGGCGGGGAGCTGTTTTTT CASSLAHPTGGGELFF
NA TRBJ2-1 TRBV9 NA TGTGCCAGCAGCGTAGGTAGCGGCGAACCTTGGGAGCAGTTCTTC CASSVGSGEPWEQFF
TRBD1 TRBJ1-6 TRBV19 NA TGTGCCAGTAGTCAAACGACAGGGAACAATTCACCCCTCCACTTT CASSQTTGNNSPLHF
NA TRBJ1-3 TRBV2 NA TGTGCCAGCATTAGGGACATCTCTGGAAACACCATATATTTT CASIRDISGNTIYF
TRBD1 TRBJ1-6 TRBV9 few TGTGCCAGCAGTCGGGACAGGGAAAATTCACCCCTCCACTTT CASSRDRENSPLHF
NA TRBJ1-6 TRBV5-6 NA TGTGCCAGCAGCTTGGCTGGAGCGGGGAATTCACCCCTCCACTTT CASSLAGAGNSPLHF
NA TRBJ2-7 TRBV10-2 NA TGCGCCAGCAGTTCAGGGAACTACGAGCAGTACTTC CASSSGNYEQYF
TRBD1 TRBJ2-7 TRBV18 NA TGTGCCAGCTCACCACTTAATGACAGGGGCTACGAGCAGTACTTC CASSPLNDRGYEQYF
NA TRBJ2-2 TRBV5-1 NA TGCGCCAGCAGCTTGGCTAGCTCCCGCACCGGGGAGCTGTTTTTT CASSLASSRTGELFF
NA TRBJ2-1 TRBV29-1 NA TGCAGCGTTGAAGCCCACAACCCCTACAATGAGCAGTTCTTC CSVEAHNPYNEQFF
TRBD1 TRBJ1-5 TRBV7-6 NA TGTGCCAGCAGCCTGTGGACAGGGGGCAATCAGCCCCAGCATTTT CASSLWTGGNQPQHF
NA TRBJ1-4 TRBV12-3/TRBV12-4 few TGTGCCAGCCGGGGGGAAGACAACTTAAAACTGTTTTTT CASRGEDNLKLFF
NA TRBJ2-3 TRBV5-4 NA TGTGCCAGCCTACCGTCAGGGGCAGATACGCAGTATTTT CASLPSGADTQYF
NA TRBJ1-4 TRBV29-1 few TGCAGCGCCGGAGGTCTGCTTAATGAAAAACTGTTTTTT CSAGGLLNEKLFF
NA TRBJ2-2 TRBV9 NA TGTGCCAGCAGCGTGATGGGCCAGAGAAACACCGGGGAGCTGTTTTTT CASSVMGQRNTGELFF
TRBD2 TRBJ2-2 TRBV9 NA TGTGCCAGCAGCGTAGTCCCGGGGGGACTGAACACCGGGGAGCTGTTTTTT CASSVVPGGLNTGELFF
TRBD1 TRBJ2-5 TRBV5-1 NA TGCGCCAGCAGCTCGGGACAGGGGGGAGAGACCCAGTACTTC CASSSGQGGETQYF
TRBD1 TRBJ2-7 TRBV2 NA TGTGCCAGCAGACGCCACAACAGGGGAACAGCATACGAGCAGTACTTC CASRRHNRGTAYEQYF